This record looks at one TCR beta chain sequence and its context. Its target is unknown. This sample was taken from a study of monozygotic twins with cystic fibrosis. The overall study: With roughly 16 PCR cycles, barcoded libraries came from around 3 micrograms of fragmented DNA.

General observations from the study: Monozygotic CF twin pairs shared significantly more nucleotide-identical clonotypes than unrelated CF individuals did. In 13 of 16 pairs, V gene usage was closest to the co-twin's. Median Simpson clonality of 0.0095 suggested naive T cells predominated.

The repertoire was sequenced with immunoSEQ multiplex PCR; TCRdb's copy has only in-frame clones and lacks some. The repertoire holds about 9,500 clones, with 98% as singletons. The clonotype comes from a girl aged 2 to 9 with cystic fibrosis. The sequencing input was blood.

CDR3 bases: TGTGCCAGCAGCCCCCGACTGTTGGAGAGCTCCTACGAGCAGTACTTC. Amino acids: CASSPRLLESSYEQYF. The chain couples TRBV7-9 to TRBJ2-7; D unresolved. V lost 5 bases, J lost 0 bases, and 17 bases lay in between. The CDR3 runs to 16 residues. Germline V gives CDR1 SEHNR, CDR2 FQNEAQ (reference sequence).